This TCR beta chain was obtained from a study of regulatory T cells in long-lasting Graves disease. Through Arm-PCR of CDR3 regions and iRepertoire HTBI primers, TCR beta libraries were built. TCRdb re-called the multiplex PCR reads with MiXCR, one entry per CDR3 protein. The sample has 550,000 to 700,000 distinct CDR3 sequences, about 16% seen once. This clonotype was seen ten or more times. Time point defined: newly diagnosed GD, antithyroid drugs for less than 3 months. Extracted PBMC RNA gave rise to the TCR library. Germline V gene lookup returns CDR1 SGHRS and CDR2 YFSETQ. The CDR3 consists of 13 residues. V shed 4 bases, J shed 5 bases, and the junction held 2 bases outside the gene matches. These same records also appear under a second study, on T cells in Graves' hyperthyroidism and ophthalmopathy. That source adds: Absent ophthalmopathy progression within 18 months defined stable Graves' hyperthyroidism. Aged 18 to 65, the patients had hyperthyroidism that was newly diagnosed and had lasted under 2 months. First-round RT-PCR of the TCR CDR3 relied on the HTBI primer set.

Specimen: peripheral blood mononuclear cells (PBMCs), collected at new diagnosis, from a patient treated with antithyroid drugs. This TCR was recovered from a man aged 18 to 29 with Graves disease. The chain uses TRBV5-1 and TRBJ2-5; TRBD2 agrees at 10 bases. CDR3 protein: CASSEAGGETQYF. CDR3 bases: TGCGCCAGCAGCGAAGCGGGAGGGGAGACCCAGTACTTC.